A single sample gave rise to the 7 T cell receptor beta chains below, sequenced in a study of cytomegalovirus exposure and HLA in healthy donors. Both 60 Vbeta primers and 13 Jbeta primers went into the PCR. The data were produced by immunoSEQ multiplex PCR, yet TCRdb's version contains in-frame clones alone and is incomplete. Of 180,000 or so clones listed, around 75% are singletons. Sequenced material: PBMCs. These receptors were taken from a male donor in good health and CMV-seronegative.

The rearrangement uses TRBV11-2 and TRBJ1-1, with 7 bases matching TRBD1. Germline V gene data show CDR1 as SGHAT and CDR2 as FQNNGV. With 7 bases clipped from V and 8 bases from J, the junction kept 10 bases outside the gene matches. The CDR3 is 13 amino acids. The CDR3 here is CASNSQQGMEAFF. The CDR3 DNA reads TGTGCCAGCAACTCTCAACAGGGGATGGAAGCTTTCTTT.

The J gene is TRBJ1-1, the V gene TRBV4-1, with 8 bases that match TRBD1. V gave up 0 bases and J gave up 5 bases; unmatched junction bases: 11. Germline CDR1 is MGHRA and CDR2 is YSYEKL. This CDR3 has 17 amino acids. This chain's CDR3 is CASSQEAVGQGRTEAFF. The CDR3 bases are TGCGCCAGCAGCCAAGAGGCGGTTGGACAGGGAAGGACTGAAGCTTTCTTT.

The V call is TRBV6-5, the J call TRBJ1-4, with D possibly being TRBD1 (6 bases). Germline V lookup: CDR1 MNHEY, CDR2 SVGAGI. The CDR3 has 14 amino acids. The V end lost 2 bases, the J end lost 6 bases, and 10 bases lay between the germline ends. The CDR3 is CASSYGAGDEKLFF. In DNA form, the CDR3 reads TGTGCCAGCAGTTACGGGGCAGGGGATGAAAAACTGTTTTTT.

This chain uses TRBV7-3 with TRBJ2-5, with TRBD1 identical over 10 bases. Trimming cost V 5 bases and J 3 bases; bases outside gene matches: 6. The CDR3 has 15 amino acids. Germline-derived CDR1 and CDR2 are SGHTA and FQGTGA. The CDR3: CASSPGQGLEETQYF. CDR3 coding DNA: TGTGCCAGCAGCCCGGGACAGGGGTTGGAAGAGACCCAGTACTTC.

The sample holds one count of this clone. This rearrangement joins TRBV5-1 to TRBJ2-1; the match to TRBD2 covers 10 bases. The J segment lost 8 bases and the V segment lost 2 bases, leaving 7 bases of the junction unmatched. Germline V gives CDR1 SGHRS, CDR2 YFSETQ. The CDR3 length is 15 residues. The CDR3 DNA reads TGCGCCAGCAGCTTCCTAGCGGGAGTGAACTATGAGCAGTTCTTC. It yields the protein CASSFLAGVNYEQFF. The full variable domain, its missing parts supplied by reference TRBV5-1 and TRBJ2-1, is KAGVTQTPRYLIKTRGQQVTLSCSPISGHRSVSWYQQTPGQGLQFLFEYFSETQRNKGNFPGRFSGRQFSNSRSEMNVSTLELGDSALYLCASSFLAGVNYEQFFGPGTRLTVL.

This chain joins TRBV9 and TRBJ1-1, with D unresolved. Trimming removed 2 bases at V and 1 base at J, with 9 bases between. This CDR3 is 14 amino acids long. The germline V gene encodes CDR1 SGDLS and CDR2 YYNGEE. The CDR3 spells CASSVETANTEAFF. The CDR3 DNA reads TGTGCCAGCAGCGTGGAGACGGCGAACACTGAAGCTTTCTTT.

This chain links TRBV19 with TRBJ2-3, with no clear D. Per the germline V gene, CDR1 is LNHDA and CDR2 is SQIVND (reference sequence). Trimming removed 8 bases at V and 2 bases at J, with 14 bases between. This CDR3 has 14 amino acids. CDR3 residues: CASRGLGYTDTQYF. CDR3 sequence (DNA): TGTGCCAGTCGAGGCCTCGGATACACAGATACGCAGTATTTT.